Listed below are T cell receptor beta chains from one sample, sequenced in a study of blood T cell repertoires in COVID-19. TCRdb's copy holds only in-frame clones and misses some; the assay was immunoSEQ multiplex PCR. This table holds over 200,000 clones, around 86% found once. The sequenced sample was peripheral blood. These receptors were taken from a human donor in a cohort sampled during active COVID-19. The CDR3 runs from the conserved cysteine through the conserved F or W. D genes are given only for firm matches. Part of the rows lack a size; the others show once, few, many or a class for expanded clones.

>TRBJ1-1|once|NA|TRBV5-4
TGTGCCAGCAGCGGCACAGGGCTTGCTTTCTTT
CASSGTGLAFF
>TRBJ2-7|NA|TRBD1|TRBV11-2
TGTGCCAGCAGTTCGGGACAGGGGGCGTACGAGCAGTACTTC
CASSSGQGAYEQYF
>TRBJ2-7|NA|NA|TRBV7-9
TGTGCCAGCAGCCTTCACAGCTCCTACGAGCAGTACTTC
CASSLHSSYEQYF
>TRBJ2-2|NA|TRBD2|TRBV5-5
TGTGCCAGCAGCTACATAGCGGGAGGGACCGGGGAGCTGTTTTTT
CASSYIAGGTGELFF
>TRBJ2-4|few|NA|TRBV10-3
TGTGCCATCAGTGCCGGGAGTAAGAACATTCAGTACTTC
CAISAGSKNIQYF
>TRBJ1-1|NA|TRBD1|TRBV3-1/TRBV3-2
TGTGCCAGCAGCCAACGTCCAGGGGGCTTCACTGAAGCTTTCTTT
CASSQRPGGFTEAFF
>TRBJ2-1|once|TRBD2|TRBV9
TGTGCCAGCAGCGTATATCCTAGCGGGAGTAATGAGCAGTTCTTC
CASSVYPSGSNEQFF
>TRBJ1-4|NA|TRBD1|TRBV4-3
TGCGCCAGCAGCCTCGGACAGGGAACTAATGAAAAACTGTTTTTT
CASSLGQGTNEKLFF
>TRBJ1-2|NA|TRBD1|TRBV5-1
TGCGCCAGCAGCTTGGGGGGACAGGGCAGCTATGGCTACACCTTC
CASSLGGQGSYGYTF
>TRBJ1-4|NA|NA|TRBV6-2/TRBV6-3
TGTGCCAGCAGCTCAAGGGGGATGAGGCCTGAAAAACTGTTTTTT
CASSSRGMRPEKLFF
>TRBJ2-1|NA|TRBD2|TRBV28
TGTGCCAGCAGTTTATGGTCTAGCGGGGGGTACAATGAGCAGTTCTTC
CASSLWSSGGYNEQFF
>TRBJ1-1|NA|NA|TRBV4-2
TGTGCCAGCAGCCAATCCGAGCGGCGGGCGAACACTGAAGCTTTCTTT
CASSQSERRANTEAFF
>TRBJ2-2|NA|TRBD1|TRBV29-1
TGCAGCGTTGAAGACCCTGACAGGGTTGACGGGGAGCTGTTTTTT
CSVEDPDRVDGELFF
>TRBJ1-1|NA|TRBD1|TRBV7-8
TGTGCCAGCAGCTTATTTAGAACAGGGGGTCACACTGAAGCTTTCTTT
CASSLFRTGGHTEAFF
>TRBJ1-2|NA|NA|TRBV6-2/TRBV6-3
TGTGCCAGCAGTTCACCCTGGAGGGGCGACTACACCTTC
CASSSPWRGDYTF
>TRBJ2-7|NA|TRBD1|TRBV5-1
TGCGCCAGCAGCCCAAAACCGCGACAGGGGAGCTCCTACGAGCAGTACTTC
CASSPKPRQGSSYEQYF
>TRBJ1-1|NA|TRBD1|TRBV29-1
TGCAGCGTAGGGACAGGAACCTTGAACACTGAAGCTTTCTTT
CSVGTGTLNTEAFF
>TRBJ2-7|once|TRBD1|TRBV10-3
TGTGCCATCAGTGATGGGACAGGAGGGGGCGAGCAGTACTTC
CAISDGTGGGEQYF